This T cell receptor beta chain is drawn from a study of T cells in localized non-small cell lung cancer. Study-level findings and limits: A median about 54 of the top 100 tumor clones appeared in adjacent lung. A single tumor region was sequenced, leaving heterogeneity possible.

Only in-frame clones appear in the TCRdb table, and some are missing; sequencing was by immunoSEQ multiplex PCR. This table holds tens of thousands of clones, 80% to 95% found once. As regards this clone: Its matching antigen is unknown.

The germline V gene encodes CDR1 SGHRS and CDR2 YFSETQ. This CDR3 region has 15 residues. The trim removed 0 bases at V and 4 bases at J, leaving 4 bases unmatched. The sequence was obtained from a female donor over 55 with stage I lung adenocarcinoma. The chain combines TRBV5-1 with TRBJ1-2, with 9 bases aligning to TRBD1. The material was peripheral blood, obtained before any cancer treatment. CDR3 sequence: CASSLGTGDIYGYTF. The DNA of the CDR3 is TGCGCCAGCAGCTTGGGGACAGGGGATATCTATGGCTACACCTTC.